This T cell receptor (beta chain) was sequenced during a study of T cell repertoires in cytomegalovirus infection. TCRdb recomputed calls from the reads with MiXCR, one row per CDR3 protein. This sample has some 110,000 distinct CDR3 sequences; 10% occur once, and the top ten carry approximately 30%. Germline CDR1 SGHAT, CDR2 FQNNGV. This CDR3 comprises 14 residues. V lost 2 bases, J lost 8 bases, and 3 bases stayed unmatched. The sample holds a few counts of this clonotype. Its specificity is not known. Sequencing used PBMCs, sequenced either directly or after in vitro stimulation (not recorded which). J is TRBJ1-4 and V is TRBV11-2; the match to TRBD1 covers 9 bases. This TCR derives from a human donor in good health (CMV status not recorded). Some clones in this sample may be carry-over from other donors' samples. The CDR3 DNA sequence: TGTGCCAGCAGCTTAAGGACAGGGGTAGAAAAACTGTTTTTT. Translation gives CASSLRTGVEKLFF.